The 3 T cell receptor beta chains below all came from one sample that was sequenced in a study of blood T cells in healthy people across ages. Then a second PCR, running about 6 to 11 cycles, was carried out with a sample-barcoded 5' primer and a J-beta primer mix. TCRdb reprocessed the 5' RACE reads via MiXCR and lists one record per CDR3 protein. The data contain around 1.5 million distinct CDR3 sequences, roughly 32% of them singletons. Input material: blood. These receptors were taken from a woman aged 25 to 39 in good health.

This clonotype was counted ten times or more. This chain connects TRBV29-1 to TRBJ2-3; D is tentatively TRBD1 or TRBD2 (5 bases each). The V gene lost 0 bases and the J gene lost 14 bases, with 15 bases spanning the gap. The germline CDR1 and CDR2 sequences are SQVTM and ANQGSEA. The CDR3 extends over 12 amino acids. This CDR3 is CSVEDGGPQGYF. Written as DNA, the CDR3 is TGCAGCGTTGAAGATGGGGGACCTCAAGGGTATTTT.

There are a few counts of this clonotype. CDR3 DNA sequence: TGCAGTGCTAGAGTGGGGACTAGCGCCCCAGATACGCAGTATTTT. The encoded protein is CSARVGTSAPDTQYF. The V and J genes are TRBV20-1 and TRBJ2-3; 10 bases line up with TRBD2. CDR3 length: 15 amino acids. The ends lost 1 base at V and 4 bases at J; junction bases unmatched: 5. Germline V CDR1 and CDR2: DFQATT, SNEGSKA (reference sequence).

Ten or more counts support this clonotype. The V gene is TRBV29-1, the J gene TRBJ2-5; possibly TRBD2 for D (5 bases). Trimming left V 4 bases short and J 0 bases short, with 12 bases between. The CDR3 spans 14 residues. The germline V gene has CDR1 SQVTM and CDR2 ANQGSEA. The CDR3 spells CSVVQRLNQETQYF. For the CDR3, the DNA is TGCAGCGTTGTTCAGCGGCTCAACCAAGAGACCCAGTACTTC.